The clone carrying this T cell receptor beta chain was recorded at least ten times. This CDR3 region has 13 residues. Trimming cost V 6 bases and J 6 bases, with 12 bases left between them. Thyroid surgery was preceded by no treatment in any patient. The record originates from a study of metastatic and nonmetastatic thyroid tumors. Background on the study: Blood and tumor or nodule tissue repertoires from malignant and benign thyroid patients were compared.

In the study's own analysis: The study's classifier, a distant-metastasis tool for papillary thyroid cancer, was built using CDR3 differences across clinicopathological groups. TCRdb reprocessed the PCR reads via MiXCR. TCRdb assigned the V and J calls; the authors' analysis was not used. The sample yields under 25,000 clones, about 13% seen once. The chain is built from TRBV12-3 or TRBV12-4 and TRBJ1-5; D is unresolved. Sequences were obtained from blood. The origin of this receptor is a female donor with papillary thyroid cancer or a benign thyroid nodule (not recorded which). Some clones in this sample may be carry-over from other donors' samples. The CDR3 protein is CASRDPGSQPQHF. For the CDR3, the DNA is TGTGCCAGCAGAGACCCGGGGAGTCAGCCCCAGCATTTT.